The 13 T cell receptor beta chains below come from one sample, sequenced in a study of CD8+ T cells in alopecia areata (dated by TCRdb to the late 2010s). The library was made by the immunoSEQ multiplex PCR assay. RNA was extracted from all samples and reverse transcribed into cDNA as template for TCR sequencing. The immuneACCESS repertoire file appears here via TCRdb, limited to in-frame rearrangements. These files lack a portion of the clones; in checked studies, under half of the deficit traces to unresolved V genes, and the cause of the others is not known. Within this sample are some 82,000 clones, with roughly 51% of them counted one time only. Under 6.5% of the sample comes from the top ten. Sequenced input: NKG2D-high CD8+ T cells sorted from blood. The cell subset or site label for this specimen denotes: sorted CD8+ NKG2D-high blood T cells. These receptors originate from a human donor with alopecia areata.

This chain uses TRBV13 with TRBJ2-5; the D gene is possibly TRBD2 (6 bases). Germline V gene sequence: CDR1 PRHDT, CDR2 FYEKMQ (reference sequence). V was shortened by 5 bases and J by 5 bases, with 18 bases between the two germline ends. The CDR3 runs to 15 residues. The CDR3 DNA is TGTGCCAGCAGCCCCCCCGGGACTGCGAGGGAGACCCAGTACTTC. It is translated as CASSPPGTARETQYF.

J is TRBJ2-7 and V is TRBV28; TRBD2 agrees at 9 bases. CDR1 is MDHEN and CDR2 is SYDVKM in the germline V gene. V was clipped by 8 bases and J by 3 bases; unmatched bases: 5. The CDR3 sequence is 13 residues long. The CDR3 DNA reads as TGTGCCAGCTCTATAGCGGGAGTCTACGAGCAGTACTTC. Encoded protein: CASSIAGVYEQYF.

The count of this clone is one. This chain joins TRBV27 and TRBJ2-7, with D possibly being TRBD1 (5 bases). Trimming cost V 4 bases and J 11 bases, with 12 bases left between them. Germline loops: CDR1 MNHEY, CDR2 SMNVEV (reference sequence). This CDR3 comprises 11 residues. Here the CDR3 reads CASSSPTEEYF. CDR3 DNA sequence: TGTGCCAGCAGTTCACCGACAGAGGAGTACTTC.

This chain joins TRBV21-1 and TRBJ2-2; TRBD1 reflects the table's D call only, with no check against the DNA. TRBV21-1 is flagged as a pseudogene. CDR3 length: 13 residues. CDR3 in amino acids: CASSRSGAGELFF. DNA for the CDR3: TGTGCCAGCAGCAGGTCAGGGGCCGGGGAGCTGTTTTTT.

The J gene is TRBJ1-1, the V gene TRBV9; D is uncertain. Germline values: CDR1 SGDLS, CDR2 YYNGEE. The V end was cut by 3 bases, the J end by 1 base, with 13 bases between. This CDR3 is 15 amino acids long. The DNA for the CDR3 is TGTGCCAGCAGCGAGGAGGGCAGCCCGAACACTGAAGCTTTCTTT. Its translation: CASSEEGSPNTEAFF.

The gene calls are TRBV30 and TRBJ2-5; a possible D gene is TRBD2 (6 bases). CDR1 is GTSNPN, CDR2 SVGIG, per germline (reference sequence). V was trimmed by 0 bases and J by 5 bases, leaving 13 bases between them. The CDR3 consists of 14 residues. The CDR3 reads CAWSVGGTAETQYF. In DNA form, the CDR3 reads TGTGCCTGGAGTGTCGGCGGGACTGCGGAGACCCAGTACTTC.

In this sample, this clone turned up once. The rearrangement joins TRBV2 to TRBJ2-7; no definite D call. The V and J ends lost 7 bases and 7 bases respectively, with 11 bases between them. This CDR3 is 11 amino acids long. In germline, CDR1 is SNHLY, CDR2 FYNNEI. In DNA, the CDR3 is TGTGCCAGCAATCCCGTGGGGGAGCAGTACTTC. This translates into CASNPVGEQYF.

This clone has just a few counts. Distinct nucleotide sequences in the sample also encode this CDR3. The chain links TRBV29-1 to TRBJ1-1; D not certain. V was clipped by 4 bases and J by 3 bases, with 3 bases between them. This CDR3 contains 10 residues. CDR1 SQVTM and CDR2 ANQGSEA come from the germline V gene. CDR3 amino acids: CSVGDTEAFF. CDR3 coding DNA: TGCAGCGTTGGAGACACTGAAGCTTTCTTT. The whole variable domain, filled in from reference TRBV29-1 and TRBJ1-1, reads SAVISQKPSRDICQRGTSLTIQCQVDSQVTMMFWYRQQPGQSLTLIATANQGSEATYESGFVIDKFPISRPNLTFSTLTVSNMSPEDSSIYLCSVGDTEAFFGQGTRLTVV.

This clone was observed a few times. CDR3 DNA sequence: TGCAGCGTACCTGGGCCAGGCAATGGCTACACCTTC. As protein: CSVPGPGNGYTF. The chain uses TRBV29-1 and TRBJ1-2, with D uncertain. The CDR3 runs to 12 residues. Trimming shortened V by 6 bases and J by 6 bases, and 14 bases separated the two germline ends. Germline values: CDR1 SQVTM, CDR2 ANQGSEA.

The chain uses TRBV11-2 and TRBJ2-5; 9 positions match TRBD1. Germline loops: CDR1 SGHAT, CDR2 FQNNGV. The CDR3 is 15 residues long. J was trimmed by 5 bases and V by 1 base; bases with no gene match: 5. Here the CDR3 reads CASSLVGQGTETQYF. In DNA, the CDR3 is TGTGCCAGCAGCTTAGTGGGACAGGGTACGGAGACCCAGTACTTC.

The genes are TRBV7-9 and TRBJ2-7, with 7 bases identical to TRBD2. V lost 5 bases, J lost 5 bases, and 9 bases stayed unmatched. This CDR3 has 14 amino acids. Germline CDR1 is SEHNR and CDR2 is FQNEAQ (reference sequence). The CDR3 sequence: CASSSPGLQDEQYF. The DNA for the CDR3 is TGTGCCAGCAGCAGCCCGGGACTACAAGACGAGCAGTACTTC.

This clone was detected only a few times. The gene calls are TRBV11-2 and TRBJ1-4; a weak D match, TRBD1 (6 bases). V gave up 5 bases and J gave up 7 bases, with 17 bases separating them. Germline-derived CDR1 and CDR2 are SGHAT and FQNNGV. The CDR3 consists of 15 residues. The CDR3 loop is CASSPSSGVSEKLFF. DNA for the CDR3: TGTGCCAGCAGCCCCTCTTCAGGGGTGAGTGAAAAACTGTTTTTT.

This clone occurred a few times. In the same sample, other DNA sequences code for this CDR3. The gene calls are TRBV7-9 and TRBJ2-7; D is undetermined. CDR3 length: 13 amino acids. V was cut by 0 bases and J by 3 bases, with 6 bases left in between. The germline V gene encodes CDR1 SEHNR and CDR2 FQNEAQ (reference sequence). The CDR3 coding sequence is TGTGCCAGCAGCTTAGCAGGCCACTACGAGCAGTACTTC. Encoded protein: CASSLAGHYEQYF.